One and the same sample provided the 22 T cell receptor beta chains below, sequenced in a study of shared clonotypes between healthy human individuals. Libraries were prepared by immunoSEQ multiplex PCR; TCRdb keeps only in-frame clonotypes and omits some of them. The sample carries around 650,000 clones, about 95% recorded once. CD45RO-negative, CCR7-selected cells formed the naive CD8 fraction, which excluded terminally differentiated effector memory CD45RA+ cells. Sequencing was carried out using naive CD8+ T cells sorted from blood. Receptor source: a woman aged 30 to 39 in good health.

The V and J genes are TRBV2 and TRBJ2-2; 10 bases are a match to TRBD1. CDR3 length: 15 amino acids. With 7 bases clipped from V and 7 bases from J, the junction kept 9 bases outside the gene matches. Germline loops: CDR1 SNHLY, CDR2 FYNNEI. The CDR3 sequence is CASMMGTGVFGELFF. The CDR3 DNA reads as TGTGCCAGCATGATGGGGACAGGGGTTTTCGGGGAGCTGTTTTTT.

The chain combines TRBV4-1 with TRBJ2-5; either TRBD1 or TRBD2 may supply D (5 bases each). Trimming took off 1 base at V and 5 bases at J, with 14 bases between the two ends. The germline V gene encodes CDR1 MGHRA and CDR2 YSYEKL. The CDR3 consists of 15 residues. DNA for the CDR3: TGCGCCAGCAGCCAAGTTCTGGGGGAGCGCGAGACCCAGTACTTC. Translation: CASSQVLGERETQYF.

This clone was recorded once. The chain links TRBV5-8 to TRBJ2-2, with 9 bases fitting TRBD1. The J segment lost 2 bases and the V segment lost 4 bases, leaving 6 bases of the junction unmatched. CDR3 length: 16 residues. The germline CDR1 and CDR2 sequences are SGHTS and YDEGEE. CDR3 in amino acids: CASSGRDRANTGELFF. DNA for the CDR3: TGTGCCAGCAGCGGCCGGGACAGGGCTAACACCGGGGAGCTGTTTTTT. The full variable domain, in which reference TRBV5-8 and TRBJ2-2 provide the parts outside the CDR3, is EAGVTQSPTHLIKTRGQQATLRCSPISGHTSVYWYQQALGLGLQFLLWYDEGEERNRGNFPPRFSGRQFPNYSSELNVNALELEDSALYLCASSGRDRANTGELFFGEGSRLTVL.

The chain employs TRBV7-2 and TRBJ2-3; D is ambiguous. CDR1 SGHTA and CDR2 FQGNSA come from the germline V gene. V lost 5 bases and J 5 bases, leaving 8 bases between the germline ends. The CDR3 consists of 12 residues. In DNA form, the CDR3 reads TGTGCCAGCAGCCCCCCAAGAGATACGCAGTATTTT. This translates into CASSPPRDTQYF.

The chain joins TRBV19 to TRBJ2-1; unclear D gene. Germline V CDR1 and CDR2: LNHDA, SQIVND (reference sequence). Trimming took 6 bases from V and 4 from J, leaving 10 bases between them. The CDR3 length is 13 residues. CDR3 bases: TGTGCCAGTAGATGGAGTGGGTACAATGAGCAGTTCTTC. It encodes CASRWSGYNEQFF.

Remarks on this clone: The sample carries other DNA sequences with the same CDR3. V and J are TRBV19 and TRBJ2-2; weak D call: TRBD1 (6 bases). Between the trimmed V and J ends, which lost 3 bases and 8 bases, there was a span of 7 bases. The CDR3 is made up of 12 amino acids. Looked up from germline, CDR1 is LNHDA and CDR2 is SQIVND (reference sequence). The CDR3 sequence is CASSIGTGELFF. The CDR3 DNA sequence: TGTGCCAGTAGTATTGGGACAGGGGAGCTGTTTTTT.

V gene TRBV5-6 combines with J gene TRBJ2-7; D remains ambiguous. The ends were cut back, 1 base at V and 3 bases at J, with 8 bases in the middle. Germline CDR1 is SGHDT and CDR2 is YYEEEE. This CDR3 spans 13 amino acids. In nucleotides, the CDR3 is TGTGCCAGCAGCTTGCGCAGTCACTACGAGCAGTACTTC. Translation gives CASSLRSHYEQYF.

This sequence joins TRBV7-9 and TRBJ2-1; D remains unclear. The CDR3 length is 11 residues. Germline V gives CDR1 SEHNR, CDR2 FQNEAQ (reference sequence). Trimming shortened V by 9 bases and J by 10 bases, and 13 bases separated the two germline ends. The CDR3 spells CASSPVGEQFF. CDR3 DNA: TGTGCCAGTTCTCCTGTCGGGGAGCAGTTCTTC.

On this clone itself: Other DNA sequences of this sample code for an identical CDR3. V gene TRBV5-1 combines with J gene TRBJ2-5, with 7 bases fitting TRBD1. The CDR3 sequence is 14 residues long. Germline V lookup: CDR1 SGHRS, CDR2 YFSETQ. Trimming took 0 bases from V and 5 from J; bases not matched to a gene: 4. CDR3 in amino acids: CASSLDRGRETQYF. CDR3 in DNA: TGCGCCAGCAGCTTGGACAGGGGTCGTGAGACCCAGTACTTC.

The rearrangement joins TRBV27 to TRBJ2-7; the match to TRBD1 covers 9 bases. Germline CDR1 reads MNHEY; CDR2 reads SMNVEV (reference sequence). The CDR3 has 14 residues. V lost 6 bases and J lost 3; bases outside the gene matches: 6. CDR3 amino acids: CASSYGTGNYEQYF. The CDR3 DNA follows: TGTGCCAGCAGCTATGGGACAGGGAACTACGAGCAGTACTTC.

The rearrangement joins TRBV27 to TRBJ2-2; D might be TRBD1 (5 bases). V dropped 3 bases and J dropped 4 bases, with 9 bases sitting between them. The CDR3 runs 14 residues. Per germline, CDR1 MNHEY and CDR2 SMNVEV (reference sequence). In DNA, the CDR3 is TGTGCCAGCAGTTTTGGAAGGGGCACCGGGGAGCTGTTTTTT. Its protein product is CASSFGRGTGELFF.

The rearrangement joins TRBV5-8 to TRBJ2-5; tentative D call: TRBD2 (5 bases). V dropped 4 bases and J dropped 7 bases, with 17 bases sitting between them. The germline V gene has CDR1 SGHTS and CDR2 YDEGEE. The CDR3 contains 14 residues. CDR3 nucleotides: TGTGCCAGCAGCCTGCAGAATTTAGAGGGGACCCAGTACTTC. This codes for CASSLQNLEGTQYF.

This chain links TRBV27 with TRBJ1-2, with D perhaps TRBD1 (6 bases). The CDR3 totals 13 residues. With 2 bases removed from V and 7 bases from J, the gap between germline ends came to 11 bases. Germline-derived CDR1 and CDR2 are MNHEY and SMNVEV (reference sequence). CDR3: CASSLKGGSGYTF. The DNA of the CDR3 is TGTGCCAGCAGTTTAAAGGGGGGGTCTGGCTACACCTTC.

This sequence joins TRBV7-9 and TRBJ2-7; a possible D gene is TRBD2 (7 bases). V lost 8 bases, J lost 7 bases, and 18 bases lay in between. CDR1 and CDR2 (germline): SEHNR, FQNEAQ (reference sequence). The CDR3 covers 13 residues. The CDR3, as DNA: TGTGCCAGCGGCGGGGGCTCGTTTAGAGAGCAGTACTTC. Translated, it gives CASGGGSFREQYF.

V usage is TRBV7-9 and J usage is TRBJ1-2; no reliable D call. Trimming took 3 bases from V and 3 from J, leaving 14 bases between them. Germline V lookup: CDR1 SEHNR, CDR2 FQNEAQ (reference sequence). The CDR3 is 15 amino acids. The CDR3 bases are TGTGCCAGCAGCTTCGCCTGGGCCGATCACTATGGCTACACCTTC. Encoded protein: CASSFAWADHYGYTF.

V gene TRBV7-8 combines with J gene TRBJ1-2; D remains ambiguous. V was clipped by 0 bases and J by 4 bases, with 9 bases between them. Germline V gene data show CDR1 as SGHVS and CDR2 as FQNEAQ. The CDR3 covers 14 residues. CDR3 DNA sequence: TGTGCCAGCAGCTTAGCCAAGAATGGCTATGGCTACACCTTC. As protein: CASSLAKNGYGYTF.

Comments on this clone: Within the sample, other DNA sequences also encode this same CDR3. CDR3 nucleotides: TGTGCCAGCAGCTTGCAGGGCGGTGAGCAGTTCTTC. It encodes CASSLQGGEQFF. The rearrangement uses TRBV5-6 and TRBJ2-1; D might be TRBD1 (5 bases). Per germline, CDR1 SGHDT and CDR2 YYEEEE. This CDR3 has 12 amino acids. V lost 1 base, J lost 9 bases, and 8 bases lay in between.

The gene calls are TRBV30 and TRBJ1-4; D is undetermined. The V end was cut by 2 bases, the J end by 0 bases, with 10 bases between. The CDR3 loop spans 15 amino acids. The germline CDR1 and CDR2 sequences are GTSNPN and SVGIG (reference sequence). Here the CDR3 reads CAWSPTVATNEKLFF. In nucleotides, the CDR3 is TGTGCCTGGAGTCCAACCGTTGCAACTAATGAAAAACTGTTTTTT.

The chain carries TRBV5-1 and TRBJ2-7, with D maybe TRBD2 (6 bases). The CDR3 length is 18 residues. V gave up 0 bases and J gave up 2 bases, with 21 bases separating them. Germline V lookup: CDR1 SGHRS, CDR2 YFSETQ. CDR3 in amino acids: CASSLGQNRLVGAYEQYF. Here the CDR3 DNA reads TGCGCCAGCAGCTTGGGACAGAACAGACTAGTCGGGGCCTACGAGCAGTACTTC.

CDR3: CASSAGAGKYEQYF. The CDR3 nucleotides are TGTGCCAGCAGCGCGGGGGCAGGAAAATACGAGCAGTACTTC. The chain has TRBV11-2 and TRBJ2-7; D is possibly TRBD2 (7 bases). Between the trimmed V and J ends, which lost 5 bases and 4 bases, there was a span of 15 bases. Germline V gene data show CDR1 as SGHAT and CDR2 as FQNNGV. This CDR3 contains 14 residues.

Written as DNA, the CDR3 is TGTGCCAGCAGCTTAGCAGGAGACAGGGGGAAGAGCGGGAGTCTCTACGAGCAGTACTTC. This codes for CASSLAGDRGKSGSLYEQYF. V is TRBV7-8 and J is TRBJ2-7; weak D call: TRBD1 (9 bases). CDR1 and CDR2 (germline): SGHVS, FQNEAQ. This CDR3 region has 20 residues. V lost 0 bases to trimming and J lost 3 bases, with 27 bases between them.

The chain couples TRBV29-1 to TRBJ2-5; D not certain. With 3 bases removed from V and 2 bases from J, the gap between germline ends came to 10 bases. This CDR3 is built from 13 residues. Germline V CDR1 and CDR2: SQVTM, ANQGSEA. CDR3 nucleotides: TGCAGCGTTGATGAGGATGGGCAAGAGACCCAGTACTTC. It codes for CSVDEDGQETQYF.